One and the same sample provided the 15 T cell receptor beta chains below, sequenced in a study of early T cells in non-severe SARS-CoV-2 infection. TCRdb re-derived calls from the 5' RACE reads in MiXCR, one entry per CDR3 protein. The sample lists around 28,000 distinct CDR3 sequences; 5.7% were seen once. Source material: whole blood. The receptor source for this set is an adult who was a healthcare worker with PCR-confirmed SARS-CoV-2 infection or an uninfected control (not recorded which).

This clonotype has a count of ten or more. The chain links TRBV20-1 to TRBJ2-3, with TRBD2 matching over 7 bases. Germline CDR1 is DFQATT and CDR2 is SNEGSKA (reference sequence). This CDR3 region has 15 residues. V gave up 5 bases and J gave up 3 bases; unmatched junction bases: 11. CDR3 region: CSAHPGGARTDTQYF. The CDR3 nucleotides are TGCAGTGCTCATCCGGGAGGCGCACGTACAGATACGCAGTATTTT.

This clonotype was counted only a few times. This chain connects TRBV3-1 to TRBJ1-1; D uncertain. Trimming removed 2 bases at V and 3 bases at J, with 10 bases between. Germline assignment: CDR1 LGHDT and CDR2 YNNKEL (reference sequence). The CDR3 length is 14 residues. In nucleotides, the CDR3 is TGTGCCAGCAGCCAAAGCCACGGGGACACTGAAGCTTTCTTT. This gives the protein CASSQSHGDTEAFF.

About this clonotype itself: A much larger clone differs from this one at a single base, so this may be a read error. The V gene is TRBV24-1, the J gene TRBJ1-1; unclear D gene. Per germline, CDR1 KGHDR and CDR2 SFDVKD. The length of the CDR3 is 14 residues. V shed 3 bases and J shed 1 base, with 8 bases lying between them. The CDR3 coding sequence is TGTGCCACCAGTGATGGAGGGCCGAACACTGAAGCTTTCTTT. It encodes CATSDGGPNTEAFF.

This clonotype was observed at least ten times. The chain links TRBV11-2 to TRBJ2-5; no clear D gene. Trimming removed 2 bases at V and 4 bases at J, with 2 bases between. Germline CDR1 is SGHAT and CDR2 is FQNNGV. The CDR3 contains 11 residues. The CDR3 DNA is TGTGCCAGCAGCTTACGAGAGACCCAGTACTTC. Protein product: CASSLRETQYF. The variable domain in full, with the rest retrieved from reference TRBV11-2 and TRBJ2-5, is EAGVAQSPRYKIIEKRQSVAFWCNPISGHATLYWYQQILGQGPKLLIQFQNNGVVDDSQLPKDRFSAERLKGVDSTLKIQPAKLEDSAVYLCASSLRETQYFGPGTRLLVL.

This clonotype was detected ten times or more. Here the CDR3 DNA reads TGTGCCAGTAGTTTCGATCAGGGGGACTATGGCTACACCTTC. Translation gives CASSFDQGDYGYTF. The chain uses TRBV19 and TRBJ1-2, with 7 bases that match TRBD1. The V gene's germline CDR1 is LNHDA and CDR2 SQIVND (reference sequence). The length of the CDR3 is 14 residues. With 5 bases clipped from V and 3 bases from J, the junction kept 6 bases outside the gene matches.

This clonotype appeared many times. The chain links TRBV3-1 to TRBJ2-2; possible D gene TRBD2, 5 bases. Germline V gene sequence: CDR1 LGHDT, CDR2 YNNKEL (reference sequence). The CDR3 runs to 12 residues. Trimming pared 8 bases from V and 4 bases from J, leaving 8 bases between. CDR3 residues: CASGRGTGELFF. The CDR3 coding sequence is TGTGCCAGCGGCCGGGGCACCGGGGAGCTGTTTTTT.

This clonotype was seen many times. The chain has TRBV6-5 and TRBJ2-5; TRBD2 aligns across 8 bases. Germline CDR1 and CDR2: MNHEY and SVGAGI. The CDR3 runs to 14 residues. Trimming took 6 bases from V and 2 from J; bases not matched to a gene: 5. The CDR3 nucleotides read TGTGCCAGCAGGGGAATAGCGGGACAAGAGACCCAGTACTTC. This gives the protein CASRGIAGQETQYF.

Many counts were recorded for this clonotype. The chain carries TRBV9 and TRBJ2-1, with TRBD2 matching over 13 bases. The CDR3 is made up of 15 amino acids. Trimming at V came to 2 bases and at J to 4 bases, leaving 0 bases not matched to a gene. Germline V CDR1 and CDR2: SGDLS, YYNGEE. The CDR3: CASSVGLAGYNEQFF. The CDR3 region has the DNA TGTGCCAGCAGCGTGGGACTAGCGGGATACAATGAGCAGTTCTTC.

This clonotype occurred many times. This chain joins TRBV20-1 and TRBJ2-2; tentatively, D is TRBD2 (5 bases). Trimming pared 4 bases from V and 9 bases from J, leaving 18 bases between. CDR1 and CDR2 (germline): DFQATT, SNEGSKA (reference sequence). The CDR3 extends over 14 amino acids. The CDR3 region is CSATPGSGSRELFF. Here the CDR3 DNA reads TGCAGTGCTACCCCGGGATCGGGAAGCAGGGAGCTGTTTTTT.

This clonotype was seen a handful of times. CDR3 region: CASSVIAGETGELFF. The CDR3 DNA reads as TGCGCCAGCAGTGTGATAGCGGGAGAGACCGGGGAGCTGTTTTTT. The chain uses TRBV5-1 and TRBJ2-2, with 9 bases that match TRBD2. CDR3 size: 15 residues. After removal of 5 bases from V and 5 bases from J, the junction contained 7 bases not matched to a gene. Germline CDR1 is SGHRS and CDR2 is YFSETQ.

This clonotype was picked up many times. V gene TRBV2 combines with J gene TRBJ1-5, with 9 bases matching TRBD1. V lost 2 bases and J lost 1; bases outside the gene matches: 6. CDR1 is SNHLY and CDR2 is FYNNEI in the germline V gene. There are 17 residues in the CDR3. CDR3 DNA sequence: TGTGCCAGCAGTGAAATAGGGACAGGGAGGAGCAATCAGCCCCAGCATTTT. Translating it yields CASSEIGTGRSNQPQHF.

This clonotype was seen ten or more times. This chain joins TRBV27 and TRBJ2-7, with 16 bases identical to TRBD2. Germline V gives CDR1 MNHEY, CDR2 SMNVEV (reference sequence). This CDR3 is built from 16 residues. V lost 3 bases to trimming and J lost 3 bases; unmatched junction nucleotides: 2. DNA for the CDR3: TGTGCCAGCAGTTTGGGACTAGCGGGAGGGGACTACGAGCAGTACTTC. This gives the protein CASSLGLAGGDYEQYF.

This clonotype has just a few counts. This chain joins TRBV21-1 and TRBJ2-3; TRBD2, as called in the table, went unchecked against the DNA. TRBV21-1 is a recognized pseudogene. This CDR3 comprises 18 residues. CDR3 DNA: TGTGCCAGCAGCATTCCGCAAAGCGGGGCCTTTCTCACAGATACGCAGTATTTT. Protein sequence: CASSIPQSGAFLTDTQYF.

This clonotype was recorded at least ten times. J is TRBJ2-2 and V is TRBV30, with 7 bases fitting TRBD2. The CDR3 spans 15 residues. Losses at the gene ends were 2 bases for V and 6 bases for J; bases not matched to a gene: 9. Germline-derived CDR1 and CDR2 are GTSNPN and SVGIG (reference sequence). The chain's CDR3 is CAWSPLTSSPGELFF. The DNA of the CDR3 is TGTGCCTGGAGTCCACTGACTAGCAGCCCCGGGGAGCTGTTTTTT. Together with reference TRBV30 and TRBJ2-2, the CDR3 gives the full variable domain: SQTIHQWPATLVQPVGSPLSLECTVEGTSNPNLYWYRQAAGRGLQLLFYSVGIGQISSEVPQNLSASRPQDRQFILSSKKLLLSDSGFYLCAWSPLTSSPGELFFGEGSRLTVL.

This clonotype was picked up many times. The chain couples TRBV5-1 to TRBJ2-3; D unresolved. CDR3 length: 14 residues. Trimming shortened V by 0 bases and J by 2 bases, and 7 bases separated the two germline ends. Germline CDR1 SGHRS, CDR2 YFSETQ. Here the CDR3 DNA reads TGCGCCAGCAGCTTGGACAGCCACACAGATACGCAGTATTTT. Its translation is CASSLDSHTDTQYF.